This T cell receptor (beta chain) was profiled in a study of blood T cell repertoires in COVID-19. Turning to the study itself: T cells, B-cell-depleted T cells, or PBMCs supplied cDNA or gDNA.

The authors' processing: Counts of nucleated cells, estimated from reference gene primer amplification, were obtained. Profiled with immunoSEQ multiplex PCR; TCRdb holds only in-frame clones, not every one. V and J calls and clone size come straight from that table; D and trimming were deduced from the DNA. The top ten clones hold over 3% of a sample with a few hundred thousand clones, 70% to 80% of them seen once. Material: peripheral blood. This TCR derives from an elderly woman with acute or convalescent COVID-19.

The CDR3 nucleotides read TGCGCCAGCAGCCAAGATAGGCAGGCCCAAGGGGACACCATATATTTT. Translation: CASSQDRQAQGDTIYF. V usage is TRBV4-3 and J usage is TRBJ1-3; TRBD1 is a possible D gene (5 bases). Germline values: CDR1 LGHNA, CDR2 YSLEER. The CDR3 spans 16 residues. V was cut by 0 bases and J by 8 bases, with 17 bases left in between.